This TCR beta chain is drawn from a study of T cell responses to AZD1222 COVID-19 vaccine. Concerning this clone: Its target is unknown.

Here immunoSEQ multiplex PCR was the method, and the copy in TCRdb shows in-frame clones only, minus some. This sample carries some 100,000 clones, roughly 89% of them seen once, and the ten largest clones take less than 8.5%. Regarding the study as a whole: Clonal diversity may have been underestimated in mostly white British donors. Among AZD1222 vaccinees, only six or seven were seropositive at baseline. Repertoires were sampled only after the peak T cell response.

The CDR3 runs 13 residues. The V and J genes are TRBV21-1 and TRBJ1-2; the D call TRBD1 from the table was never checked on the DNA. TRBV21-1 is labeled a pseudogene. The source was peripheral blood, collected 28 days after the second AZD1222 dose. This sequence was found in an adult who received the AZD1222 COVID-19 vaccine. The CDR3 region has the DNA TGTGCCAGCAGCTGGGGCAGCAACTATGGCTACACCTTC. Protein sequence: CASSWGSNYGYTF.